The 18 T cell receptor beta chains below were found in one sample sequenced in a study of control samples from healthy donors and cancer patients. Sequencing was performed with immunoSEQ multiplex PCR; in TCRdb, only in-frame clones are kept and a portion is missing. The sample lists over 150,000 clones; about 91% were seen once. Sequenced input: blood. The origin of the receptors is a woman between 35 and 50 years old in good health.

The chain joins TRBV20-1 to TRBJ2-7; D remains unclear. CDR1 and CDR2 from the germline V gene are DFQATT and SNEGSKA (reference sequence). V was pared by 3 bases and J by 3 bases, with 9 bases between. The CDR3 consists of 12 residues. CDR3 sequence (DNA): TGCAGTGCTAGTGGCAGAAACTACGAGCAGTACTTC. This codes for CSASGRNYEQYF.

The gene calls are TRBV7-9 and TRBJ2-5; 7 bases are a match to TRBD2. Germline CDR1 SEHNR, CDR2 FQNEAQ (reference sequence). CDR3 length: 15 residues. J gave up 5 bases and V 5 bases, and 11 bases lay outside the gene matches. The CDR3 region has the DNA TGTGCCAGCAGCCCGGGACTAACATTATGGGAGACCCAGTACTTC. Its translation is CASSPGLTLWETQYF. Drawing the rest from reference TRBV7-9 and TRBJ2-5, the complete variable domain is DTGVSQNPRHKITKRGQNVTFRCDPISEHNRLYWYRQTLGQGPEFLTYFQNEAQLEKSRLLSDRFSAERPKGSFSTLEIQRTEQGDSAMYLCASSPGLTLWETQYFGPGTRLLVL.

This chain uses TRBV27 with TRBJ2-7, with TRBD2 as a possible D gene (5 bases). Trimming took off 6 bases at V and 3 bases at J, with 18 bases between the two ends. Germline V gene lookup returns CDR1 MNHEY and CDR2 SMNVEV (reference sequence). The CDR3 runs to 15 residues. CDR3 sequence: CASRGAERWVYEQYF. The CDR3 region has the DNA TGTGCCAGCAGGGGAGCGGAACGGTGGGTCTACGAGCAGTACTTC.

This sequence joins TRBV2 and TRBJ2-1; no firm D call. The CDR3 runs to 15 residues. Trimming took off 6 bases at V and 0 bases at J, with 12 bases between the two ends. Germline CDR1 SNHLY, CDR2 FYNNEI. Here the CDR3 reads CASRASWSSYNEQFF. The CDR3 nucleotides read TGTGCCAGCAGGGCCAGCTGGAGCTCCTACAATGAGCAGTTCTTC.

The V gene is TRBV5-1, the J gene TRBJ1-1; 10 bases match TRBD1. CDR1 and CDR2 from the germline V gene are SGHRS and YFSETQ. After removal of 0 bases from V and 1 base from J, the junction contained 6 bases not matched to a gene. The CDR3 length is 17 residues. The DNA of the CDR3 is TGCGCCAGCAGCTTGGTGGGACAGGGGTTTAGGAACACTGAAGCTTTCTTT. This encodes CASSLVGQGFRNTEAFF.

The rearrangement uses TRBV14 and TRBJ2-7; D is perhaps TRBD1 or TRBD2 (5 bases each). Trimming removed 0 bases at V and 0 bases at J, with 15 bases between. The V gene's germline CDR1 is SGHDN and CDR2 FVKESK. This CDR3 has 17 amino acids. CDR3 in amino acids: CASSQDAPWGSSYEQYF. The CDR3 nucleotides read TGTGCCAGCAGCCAAGATGCCCCATGGGGGAGCTCCTACGAGCAGTACTTC.

The V and J genes are TRBV28 and TRBJ2-7; tentatively, D is TRBD2 (7 bases). The germline CDR1 and CDR2 sequences are MDHEN and SYDVKM. The ends were cut back, 6 bases at V and 4 bases at J, with 13 bases in the middle. The CDR3 is 13 residues long. The CDR3, as DNA: TGTGCCAGCAGGGTCGGGGGGCCTTACGAGCAGTACTTC. Its translation: CASRVGGPYEQYF.

The chain joins TRBV18 to TRBJ2-4; D ambiguous. The CDR3 is 15 residues long. Germline V gives CDR1 KGHSH, CDR2 LQKENI. Trimming cost V 2 bases and J 4 bases, with 12 bases left between them. CDR3 region: CASSPNTDPKNIQYF. CDR3 nucleotides: TGTGCCAGCTCACCAAACACGGACCCGAAAAACATTCAGTACTTC.

This rearrangement joins TRBV5-6 to TRBJ1-4; maybe TRBD1 (5 bases). Per the germline V gene, CDR1 is SGHDT and CDR2 is YYEEEE. Trimming took 3 bases from V and 5 from J, leaving 14 bases between them. The CDR3 covers 15 residues. DNA of the CDR3: TGTGCCAGCAGCTCGGCGAGGGGAGGGAATGAAAAACTGTTTTTT. Its protein product is CASSSARGGNEKLFF.

This clone was detected only once. The chain is built from TRBV5-4 and TRBJ1-2; no reliable D call. Germline assignment: CDR1 SGHNT and CDR2 YYREEE (reference sequence). The CDR3 covers 14 residues. V lost 3 bases, J lost 8 bases, and 17 bases lay in between. The CDR3 loop reads CASSSAVAAGGYTF. Written as DNA, the CDR3 is TGTGCCAGCAGCTCGGCGGTCGCTGCAGGCGGCTACACCTTC. Based on the CDR3 plus reference TRBV5-4 and TRBJ1-2, the full variable domain is ETGVTQSPTHLIKTRGQQVTLRCSSQSGHNTVSWYQQALGQGPQFIFQYYREEENGRGNFPPRFSGLQFPNYSSELNVNALELDDSALYLCASSSAVAAGGYTFGSGTRLTVV.

The chain carries TRBV29-1 and TRBJ1-2; TRBD1 agrees at 12 bases. Germline V CDR1 and CDR2: SQVTM, ANQGSEA. V lost 6 bases to trimming and J lost 5 bases; unmatched junction nucleotides: 13. This CDR3 region has 16 residues. In DNA form, the CDR3 reads TGCAGCGTGCCGGGGACAGGGGGCGATTTCTGGTATGGCTACACCTTC. Its protein product is CSVPGTGGDFWYGYTF.

On this clone: One end of the junction fails to match germline, which may point to a read error. The J gene is TRBJ2-7, the V gene TRBV10-3; TRBD1 matches at 9 bases. CDR3 length: 13 residues. Germline V gives CDR1 ENHRY, CDR2 SYGVKD. CDR3 DNA sequence: TGTGCCATCAGTGAGTCGGCCTGGGACAGGGTAAACTTC. This codes for CAISESAWDRVNF.

The chain uses TRBV6-5 and TRBJ1-1; possible D gene TRBD1, 6 bases. V dropped 6 bases and J dropped 7 bases, with 18 bases sitting between them. Germline CDR1 reads MNHEY; CDR2 reads SVGAGI. This CDR3 spans 14 amino acids. CDR3 sequence reads: CASSGGQTNGEAFF. The DNA of the CDR3 is TGTGCCAGCAGCGGCGGACAGACGAACGGTGAAGCTTTCTTT.

CDR3 DNA sequence: TGTGCCACCAGCAGACGGGACGCTCGCACTGAAGCTTTCTTT. It yields the protein CATSRRDARTEAFF. The chain combines TRBV15 with TRBJ1-1; D might be TRBD1 (5 bases). The V and J ends lost 2 bases and 4 bases respectively, with 11 bases between them. This CDR3 has 14 residues. Germline V gene data show CDR1 as LNHNV and CDR2 as YYDKDF (reference sequence).

The chain employs TRBV19 and TRBJ2-5; 10 bases match TRBD2. The J segment lost 4 bases and the V segment lost 3 bases, leaving 8 bases of the junction unmatched. This CDR3 has 16 amino acids. Germline V gene lookup returns CDR1 LNHDA and CDR2 SQIVND (reference sequence). CDR3 coding DNA: TGTGCCAGTAGTATTGCCCCAGCTAGCGGGGGAGAGACCCAGTACTTC. This translates into CASSIAPASGGETQYF.

V is TRBV19 and J is TRBJ2-1; TRBD1 might be the D (5 bases). Trimming cost V 6 bases and J 0 bases, with 12 bases left between them. The CDR3 spans 15 residues. Germline CDR1 LNHDA, CDR2 SQIVND (reference sequence). The CDR3 coding sequence is TGTGCCAGTAGCCCTCCCAGGGCCTCCTACAATGAGCAGTTCTTC. Amino acids: CASSPPRASYNEQFF.

The rearrangement links TRBV27 to TRBJ1-3; maybe TRBD1 (6 bases). The CDR3 runs to 14 residues. V lost 6 bases to trimming and J lost 1 base, with 10 bases between them. CDR1 is MNHEY and CDR2 is SMNVEV in the germline V gene (reference sequence). The CDR3 protein is CASSARGSGNTIYF. The DNA of the CDR3 is TGTGCCAGCAGCGCCAGGGGTTCTGGAAACACCATATATTTT.

The chain links TRBV27 to TRBJ1-2; the D gene is possibly TRBD1 (6 bases). Germline CDR1 is MNHEY and CDR2 is SMNVEV (reference sequence). V was cut by 6 bases and J by 4 bases, with 18 bases left in between. CDR3 length equals 15 residues. As DNA, the CDR3 is TGTGCCAGCAGCCGGACCTTCACAGGGAGCTATGGCTACACCTTC. This translates into CASSRTFTGSYGYTF.